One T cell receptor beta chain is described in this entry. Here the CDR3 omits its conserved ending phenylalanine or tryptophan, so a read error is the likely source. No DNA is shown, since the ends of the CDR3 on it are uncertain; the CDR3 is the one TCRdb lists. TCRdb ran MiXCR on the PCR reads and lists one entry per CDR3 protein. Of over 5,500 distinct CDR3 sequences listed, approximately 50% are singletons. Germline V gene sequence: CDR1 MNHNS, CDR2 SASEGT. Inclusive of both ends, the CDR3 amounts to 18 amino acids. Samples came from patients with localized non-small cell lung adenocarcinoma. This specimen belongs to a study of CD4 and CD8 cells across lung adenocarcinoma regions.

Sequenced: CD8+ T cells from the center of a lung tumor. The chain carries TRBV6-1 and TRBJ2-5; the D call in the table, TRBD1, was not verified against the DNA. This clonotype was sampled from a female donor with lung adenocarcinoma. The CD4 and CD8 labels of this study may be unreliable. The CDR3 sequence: CASSRGERSYGEQTSRYS.